This T cell receptor (beta chain) was sequenced in a study of blood T cell repertoires in COVID-19. Study information: Samples came from the United States, Italy and Spain, spanning acute and convalescent COVID-19. PBMCs, B-cell-depleted T cells, or T cells provided the cDNA or gDNA that made up the material.

The V end lost 2 bases, the J end lost 0 bases, and 8 bases lay between the germline ends. The CDR3 extends over 15 amino acids. Germline V gene data show CDR1 as MNHNS and CDR2 as SASEGT. This clone was picked up a small number of times. Per the original methods: Cell counts per sample came from amplifying reference gene primers. Profiled with immunoSEQ multiplex PCR; TCRdb holds only in-frame clones, not every one. D and trimming were read from the DNA, whereas the V and J calls and clone size are those reported in that table. This table has about 160,000 clones, over 75% appearing once. The receptor was isolated from a man in his 70s with acute or convalescent COVID-19. The chain couples TRBV6-1 to TRBJ2-1, with a weak D call TRBD1 (6 bases). The sequenced sample was peripheral blood. The CDR3 nucleotides are TGTGCCAGCAGTGAAAAGACAGGCTCCTACAATGAGCAGTTCTTC. Protein product: CASSEKTGSYNEQFF.